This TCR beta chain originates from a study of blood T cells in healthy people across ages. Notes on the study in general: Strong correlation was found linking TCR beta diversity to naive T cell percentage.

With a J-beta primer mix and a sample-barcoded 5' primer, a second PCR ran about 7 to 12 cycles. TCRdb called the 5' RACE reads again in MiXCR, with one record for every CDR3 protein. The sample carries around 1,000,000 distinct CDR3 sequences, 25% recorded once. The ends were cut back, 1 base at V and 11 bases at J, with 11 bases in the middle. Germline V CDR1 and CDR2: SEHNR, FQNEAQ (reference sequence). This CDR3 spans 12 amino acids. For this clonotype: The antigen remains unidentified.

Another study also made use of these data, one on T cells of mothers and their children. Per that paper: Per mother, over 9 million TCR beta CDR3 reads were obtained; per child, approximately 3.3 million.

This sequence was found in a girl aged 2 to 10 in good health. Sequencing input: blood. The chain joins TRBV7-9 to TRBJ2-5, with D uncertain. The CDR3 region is CASSLGTYVQYF. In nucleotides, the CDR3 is TGTGCCAGCAGCTTAGGCACCTACGTGCAGTACTTC.